One and the same sample provided the 25 T cell receptor beta chains below, sequenced in a study of T cell responses to AZD1222 COVID-19 vaccine. Profiling relied on immunoSEQ multiplex PCR, and the TCRdb table lists in-frame clones only, not all of them. The sample carries more than 150,000 clones, about 90% recorded once. The source material was peripheral blood, sampled 28 days after the second AZD1222 dose. These receptors were obtained from an adult who received the AZD1222 COVID-19 vaccine.

This CDR3 is CASSLFGSGSYPYEQYF. The CDR3 bases are TGTGCCAGCAGTTTATTTGGTAGCGGGAGTTATCCCTACGAGCAGTACTTC. The V gene is TRBV27, the J gene TRBJ2-7; TRBD2 matches at 9 bases. This CDR3 comprises 17 residues. CDR1 is MNHEY and CDR2 is SMNVEV in the germline V gene (reference sequence). J lost 2 bases, V lost 1 base, and 9 bases had no gene match.

V gene TRBV9 combines with J gene TRBJ1-6; no clear D gene. The CDR3 loop spans 16 amino acids. Germline V gene sequence: CDR1 SGDLS, CDR2 YYNGEE. Trimming left V 0 bases short and J 7 bases short, with 14 bases between. This chain's CDR3 is CASSVDSGIRNSPLHF. The CDR3 region has the DNA TGTGCCAGCAGCGTAGATTCGGGGATAAGAAATTCACCCCTCCACTTT.

The chain is built from TRBV7-9 and TRBJ1-6; D possibly corresponds to TRBD1 (6 bases). V was cut by 5 bases and J by 6 bases, with 14 bases left in between. The CDR3 runs 15 residues. Germline V gene data show CDR1 as SEHNR and CDR2 as FQNEAQ (reference sequence). CDR3: CASSGTLPGNSPLHF. The CDR3 bases are TGTGCCAGCAGCGGGACACTACCGGGTAATTCACCCCTCCACTTT.

The V gene is TRBV18, the J gene TRBJ2-1; tentatively, D is TRBD1 (6 bases). V gave up 3 bases and J gave up 3 bases, with 18 bases separating them. CDR1 KGHSH and CDR2 LQKENI come from the germline V gene. The CDR3 spans 17 residues. CDR3: CASSPRPGTLLYNEQFF. CDR3 nucleotide sequence: TGTGCCAGCTCACCCCGTCCCGGGACACTTCTCTACAATGAGCAGTTCTTC.

The chain has TRBV6-5 and TRBJ1-3; tentative D call: TRBD1 (6 bases). The CDR3 extends over 16 amino acids. Looked up from germline, CDR1 is MNHEY and CDR2 is SVGAGI. V lost 0 bases and J 3 bases, leaving 12 bases between the germline ends. The CDR3 is CASSYSDSFYGNTIYF. The CDR3 region has the DNA TGTGCCAGCAGTTACTCGGACAGTTTTTATGGAAACACCATATATTTT.

V is TRBV7-9 and J is TRBJ2-7, with 12 bases fitting TRBD2. The CDR3 runs 16 residues. The V gene's germline CDR1 is SEHNR and CDR2 FQNEAQ (reference sequence). The junction had 4 bases not matched to a gene; V was cut back by 1 base and J by 3 bases. In DNA form, the CDR3 reads TGTGCCAGCAGCTTAGGGACTAGCGGGACTTACTACGAGCAGTACTTC. This sequence encodes CASSLGTSGTYYEQYF. Using reference TRBV7-9 and TRBJ2-7 for the parts outside the CDR3, the full variable domain is DTGVSQNPRHKITKRGQNVTFRCDPISEHNRLYWYRQTLGQGPEFLTYFQNEAQLEKSRLLSDRFSAERPKGSFSTLEIQRTEQGDSAMYLCASSLGTSGTYYEQYFGPGTRLTVT.

The gene calls are TRBV10-1 and TRBJ2-1; D is perhaps TRBD1 or TRBD2 (6 bases each). CDR1 and CDR2 from the germline V gene are WNHNN and SYGVQD (reference sequence). The V end was cut by 3 bases, the J end by 8 bases, with 11 bases between. The CDR3 spans 13 residues. The CDR3 loop reads CASSDQGRYEQFF. In DNA form, the CDR3 reads TGCGCCAGCAGTGACCAGGGGAGGTATGAGCAGTTCTTC.

This clone has a single count. The rearrangement links TRBV28 to TRBJ1-2; D is uncertain. Germline V lookup: CDR1 MDHEN, CDR2 SYDVKM. This CDR3 is 9 amino acids long. V gave up 10 bases and J gave up 6 bases, with 6 bases separating them. Written as DNA, the CDR3 is TGTGCCATCCAAGATGGCTACACCTTC. Protein sequence: CAIQDGYTF.

The chain combines TRBV7-9 with TRBJ2-1; 10 nucleotides line up with TRBD2. The germline V gene has CDR1 SEHNR and CDR2 FQNEAQ (reference sequence). The junction had 5 bases not matched to a gene; V was cut back by 5 bases and J by 4 bases. The length of the CDR3 is 15 residues. The CDR3 nucleotides are TGTGCCAGCAGCCCTAGCGGGAGTTCATACAATGAGCAGTTCTTC. Amino acid sequence: CASSPSGSSYNEQFF.

V usage is TRBV10-3 and J usage is TRBJ2-2; D gene uncertain. Germline V gene data show CDR1 as ENHRY and CDR2 as SYGVKD. V shed 0 bases and J shed 0 bases, with 8 bases lying between them. The CDR3 has 16 residues. CDR3 nucleotides: TGTGCCATCAGTGAGTCCGGCCCCGCGAACACCGGGGAGCTGTTTTTT. Residues: CAISESGPANTGELFF.

This chain connects TRBV19 to TRBJ1-4; TRBD1 matches at 9 bases. V lost 5 bases, J lost 5 bases, and 6 bases stayed unmatched. This CDR3 is built from 15 residues. Germline V gene lookup returns CDR1 LNHDA and CDR2 SQIVND (reference sequence). CDR3 nucleotides: TGTGCCAGTAGTGGGGACAGGGTGCAAAATGAAAAACTGTTTTTT. It specifies CASSGDRVQNEKLFF.

This chain joins TRBV6-5 and TRBJ2-2, with D hard to call. The CDR3 spans 12 residues. Germline V lookup: CDR1 MNHEY, CDR2 SVGAGI. Trimming left V 6 bases short and J 4 bases short, with 6 bases between. CDR3 nucleotides: TGTGCCAGCAGCCGGACCACCGGGGAGCTGTTTTTT. Translation gives CASSRTTGELFF.

The rearrangement links TRBV10-3 to TRBJ1-4; 12 bases are shared with TRBD1. Germline loops: CDR1 ENHRY, CDR2 SYGVKD. V trimming: 10 bases; J trimming: 5 bases; junction bases outside the gene matches: 11. The CDR3 is made up of 16 amino acids. The CDR3 loop reads CATNDRDRGPNEKLFF. DNA of the CDR3: TGTGCCACCAACGATCGGGACAGGGGGCCAAATGAAAAACTGTTTTTT.

This rearrangement joins TRBV15 to TRBJ1-2; D unresolved. With 0 bases removed from V and 8 bases from J, the gap between germline ends came to 10 bases. The CDR3 sequence is 13 residues long. CDR1 is LNHNV and CDR2 is YYDKDF in the germline V gene (reference sequence). The CDR3 region has the DNA TGTGCCACCAGCAGAGATCGGAACAGCGGCTACACCTTC. It specifies CATSRDRNSGYTF.

This chain links TRBV6-5 with TRBJ2-1; 7 bases are shared with TRBD2. J was trimmed by 1 base and V by 2 bases; bases with no gene match: 2. The CDR3 spans 15 residues. The germline gives CDR1 MNHEY, CDR2 SVGAGI. CDR3 sequence reads: CASSYLAESYNEQFF. The DNA of the CDR3 is TGTGCCAGCAGTTACCTAGCGGAATCCTACAATGAGCAGTTCTTC.

The chain links TRBV11-2 to TRBJ1-2; no definite D call. From germline, CDR1 is SGHAT and CDR2 FQNNGV. The CDR3 covers 15 residues. Trimming pared 3 bases from V and 7 bases from J, leaving 18 bases between. The CDR3 sequence is CASSFNKGPLGGYTF. For the CDR3, the DNA is TGTGCCAGCAGCTTTAACAAGGGCCCTCTAGGTGGCTACACCTTC.

The V and J genes are TRBV2 and TRBJ2-2, with TRBD2 as a possible D gene (5 bases). This CDR3 region has 15 residues. CDR1 SNHLY and CDR2 FYNNEI come from the germline V gene. The ends were cut back, 3 bases at V and 7 bases at J, with 15 bases in the middle. The CDR3 DNA reads as TGTGCCAGCAGTGAGCTGGGCGGGTCCTACGGGGAGCTGTTTTTT. Translated: CASSELGGSYGELFF.

V gene TRBV19 combines with J gene TRBJ2-1; 8 bases line up with TRBD1. The CDR3 has 15 residues. V was clipped by 4 bases and J by 3 bases; unmatched bases: 5. From germline, CDR1 is LNHDA and CDR2 SQIVND (reference sequence). The CDR3 is CASSTWTGNYNEQFF. The CDR3 bases are TGTGCCAGTAGTACCTGGACAGGGAACTACAATGAGCAGTTCTTC.

This clone showed up just once. This chain joins TRBV27 and TRBJ1-2; D is perhaps TRBD1 (6 bases). The germline CDR1 and CDR2 sequences are MNHEY and SMNVEV (reference sequence). This CDR3 contains 14 residues. The V gene lost 3 bases and the J gene lost 8 bases, with 16 bases spanning the gap. CDR3 loop: CASSFSGEWSGYTF. In DNA, the CDR3 is TGTGCCAGCAGTTTTTCAGGGGAATGGAGCGGCTACACCTTC.

The rearrangement uses TRBV7-9 and TRBJ2-5; 7 nucleotides agree with TRBD2. From germline, CDR1 is SEHNR and CDR2 FQNEAQ (reference sequence). V lost 0 bases to trimming and J lost 5 bases; unmatched junction nucleotides: 9. The CDR3 sequence is 16 residues long. This CDR3 reads CASSLALSGEGETQYF. The CDR3 DNA reads as TGTGCCAGCAGCTTAGCACTAAGCGGGGAGGGGGAGACCCAGTACTTC.

This chain connects TRBV7-9 to TRBJ2-5; D not resolved. V dropped 5 bases and J dropped 5 bases, with 9 bases sitting between them. Germline V gene lookup returns CDR1 SEHNR and CDR2 FQNEAQ (reference sequence). The CDR3 consists of 12 residues. The CDR3 DNA sequence: TGTGCCAGCAGCCCCAGTTCCGAGACCCAGTACTTC. This codes for CASSPSSETQYF.

The chain has TRBV5-1 and TRBJ2-2; D call uncertain. Germline V lookup: CDR1 SGHRS, CDR2 YFSETQ. Trimming shortened V by 0 bases and J by 5 bases, and 5 bases separated the two germline ends. The CDR3 covers 13 residues. Written as DNA, the CDR3 is TGCGCCAGCAGCTTGGACGGAACCGGGGAGCTGTTTTTT. Translating gives CASSLDGTGELFF.

This chain joins TRBV5-1 and TRBJ1-1; tentatively, D is TRBD1 (6 bases). Trimming took 3 bases from V and 0 from J, leaving 9 bases between them. The CDR3 sequence is 14 residues long. Germline V lookup: CDR1 SGHRS, CDR2 YFSETQ. CDR3 region: CASSSGQMNTEAFF. The CDR3 coding sequence is TGCGCCAGCAGCTCGGGACAAATGAACACTGAAGCTTTCTTT. Supplemented by reference TRBV5-1 and TRBJ1-1, the full variable domain reads KAGVTQTPRYLIKTRGQQVTLSCSPISGHRSVSWYQQTPGQGLQFLFEYFSETQRNKGNFPGRFSGRQFSNSRSEMNVSTLELGDSALYLCASSSGQMNTEAFFGQGTRLTVV.

The V gene is TRBV4-1, the J gene TRBJ2-6, with TRBD1 matching over 8 bases. Per germline, CDR1 MGHRA and CDR2 YSYEKL. The CDR3 is 18 amino acids. The V segment lost 1 base and the J segment 2 bases; nucleotides outside the gene matches: 7. The CDR3 region has the DNA TGCGCCAGCAGCCAAGGTTGGACAGGGTTAGCTGGGGCCAACGTCCTGACTTTC. This codes for CASSQGWTGLAGANVLTF.

The chain joins TRBV5-1 to TRBJ1-2, with a weak D call TRBD1 (6 bases). Per germline, CDR1 SGHRS and CDR2 YFSETQ. The CDR3 is 13 residues long. Trimming pared 2 bases from V and 2 bases from J, leaving 7 bases between. For the CDR3, the DNA is TGCGCCAGCAGCTTAGGACAGAACTATGGCTACACCTTC. It translates to CASSLGQNYGYTF.